The 18 T cell receptor beta chains in this list originate from one sample, sequenced in a study of Graves' ophthalmopathy and Graves' hyperthyroidism. Amplified material comprised TCR beta CDR3 regions derived from RNA transcripts. First-round RT-PCR with HTBI primers preceded a second-round multiplex PCR. TCRdb re-called the multiplex PCR reads through MiXCR, storing one row per CDR3 protein. The table lists 300,000 to 400,000 distinct CDR3 sequences, 15% to 20% of them singletons. The sample was peripheral blood. Source of these receptors: an adult woman with stable Graves' hyperthyroidism.

This clonotype has a handful of counts. J is TRBJ2-5 and V is TRBV3-1, with TRBD2 identical over 13 bases. CDR3 length: 16 amino acids. Per germline, CDR1 LGHDT and CDR2 YNNKEL (reference sequence). V trimming: 5 bases; J trimming: 6 bases; junction bases outside the gene matches: 9. CDR3 region: CASSSRTSGSLKTQYF. The CDR3 nucleotides read TGTGCCAGCAGCTCCCGGACTAGCGGGAGCTTGAAGACCCAGTACTTC.

This clonotype has only one observation. Since a much larger clone is just one base distant, this may be a read error. The J gene is TRBJ2-7, the V gene TRBV7-9; D may be TRBD1 or TRBD2 (5 bases each). Germline V CDR1 and CDR2: SEHNR, FQNEAQ (reference sequence). The CDR3 is 14 amino acids. The DNA of the CDR3 is TGTGCCAGCAGACCTGCCTCGGGACCCTACGAGCATTACTTC. Amino acid sequence: CASRPASGPYEHYF.

This clonotype was counted at least ten times. In nucleotides, the CDR3 is TGTGCCAGCACCAGGATAGGGGACAGGGGGTACGAGCAGTACTTC. Its protein product is CASTRIGDRGYEQYF. The chain recombines TRBV28 with TRBJ2-7; 11 nucleotides agree with TRBD1. The germline V gene encodes CDR1 MDHEN and CDR2 SYDVKM. CDR3 size: 15 residues. V lost 7 bases to trimming and J lost 4 bases; unmatched junction nucleotides: 9.

This chain's CDR3 is CASTPGEGYSSEQYF. The CDR3 nucleotides read TGTGCCAGCACCCCCGGCGAGGGGTACTCGAGTGAGCAGTACTTC. This chain joins TRBV7-9 and TRBJ2-7; D is perhaps TRBD1 or TRBD2 (5 bases each). Germline V gene lookup returns CDR1 SEHNR and CDR2 FQNEAQ (reference sequence). V was trimmed by 7 bases and J by 7 bases, leaving 23 bases between them. The CDR3 is 15 residues long.

This clonotype was counted many times. V and J are TRBV9 and TRBJ2-2; perhaps D is TRBD1 or TRBD2 (6 bases each). V lost 4 bases and J 0 bases, leaving 13 bases between the germline ends. The CDR3 contains 16 residues. CDR1 is SGDLS, CDR2 YYNGEE, per germline. The CDR3 sequence is CASSLTGGTNTGELFF. CDR3 sequence (DNA): TGTGCCAGCAGCTTAACCGGGGGCACGAACACCGGGGAGCTGTTTTTT.

This clonotype was observed a handful of times. The V call is TRBV6-2 or TRBV6-3, the J call TRBJ2-2; weak D call: TRBD2 (6 bases). Germline V gene data show CDR1 as MNHEY and CDR2 as SVGEGT. The CDR3 length is 19 residues. Trimming cost V 6 bases and J 2 bases, with 25 bases left between them. The chain's CDR3 is CASRGVWRGTFKNTGELFF. CDR3 DNA sequence: TGTGCCAGCAGGGGGGTATGGAGGGGAACTTTTAAAAACACCGGGGAGCTGTTTTTT.

This clonotype was seen ten or more times. The chain is built from TRBV6-5 and TRBJ2-7, with D tentatively TRBD1 (7 bases). The V gene's germline CDR1 is MNHEY and CDR2 SVGAGI. The CDR3 runs to 16 residues. V was cut by 0 bases and J by 5 bases, with 17 bases left in between. CDR3 sequence reads: CASSYSYGTAGHEQYF. In DNA form, the CDR3 reads TGTGCCAGCAGTTACTCCTACGGGACAGCGGGTCACGAGCAGTACTTC.

The chain has TRBV28 and TRBJ2-7, with unresolved D. V was pared by 3 bases and J by 1 base, with 7 bases between. Germline V gene sequence: CDR1 MDHEN, CDR2 SYDVKM. The CDR3 is made up of 13 amino acids. CDR3 in amino acids: CASSLNWSYEQYF. The CDR3 DNA sequence: TGTGCCAGCAGTTTGAACTGGTCCTACGAGCAGTACTTC.

This clonotype has ten or more counts. V and J are TRBV5-4 and TRBJ2-3, with D perhaps TRBD1 or TRBD2 (5 bases each). The CDR3 spans 12 residues. The V gene lost 0 bases and the J gene lost 6 bases, with 5 bases spanning the gap. The germline gives CDR1 SGHNT, CDR2 YYREEE (reference sequence). The CDR3 DNA reads as TGTGCCAGCAGCTTGGGGGGGGATACGCAGTATTTT. It yields the protein CASSLGGDTQYF.

CDR3 nucleotide sequence: TGTGCCAGCAGCTTTAAAGGCAGTCAGACCCAGTACTTC. Translated: CASSFKGSQTQYF. The V call is TRBV7-8, the J call TRBJ2-5, with D unresolved. Germline lookup yields CDR1 SGHVS and CDR2 FQNEAQ. The CDR3 spans 13 residues. The V end lost 3 bases, the J end lost 6 bases, and 11 bases lay between the germline ends.

This clonotype was seen at least ten times. The gene calls are TRBV5-8 and TRBJ1-3, with D hard to call. V was cut by 10 bases and J by 0 bases, with 20 bases left in between. Germline V lookup: CDR1 SGHTS, CDR2 YDEGEE. The CDR3 has 16 amino acids. The DNA for the CDR3 is TGTGCCGGCCAACGACGGGAGGCCGTCTCTGGAAACACCATATATTTT. It specifies CAGQRREAVSGNTIYF.

This clonotype occurred many times. V gene TRBV3-1 combines with J gene TRBJ1-5, with D perhaps TRBD1 (6 bases). Between the trimmed V and J ends, which lost 4 bases and 0 bases, there was a span of 7 bases. The germline V gene has CDR1 LGHDT and CDR2 YNNKEL (reference sequence). The CDR3 covers 14 residues. CDR3 amino acids: CASSRTVSNQPQHF. The CDR3 region has the DNA TGTGCCAGCAGCCGGACAGTTAGCAATCAGCCCCAGCATTTT.

This clonotype was counted many times. The V and J genes are TRBV30 and TRBJ2-5; 9 nucleotides align to TRBD1. CDR3 size: 15 residues. Trimming cost V 0 bases and J 3 bases; bases outside gene matches: 5. Germline V gives CDR1 GTSNPN, CDR2 SVGIG (reference sequence). CDR3 in DNA: TGTGCCTGGAGTGTACAGGGGGCGCAAGAAGAGACCCAGTACTTC. Protein sequence: CAWSVQGAQEETQYF. The full variable domain, in which reference TRBV30 and TRBJ2-5 provide the parts outside the CDR3, is SQTIHQWPATLVQPVGSPLSLECTVEGTSNPNLYWYRQAAGRGLQLLFYSVGIGQISSEVPQNLSASRPQDRQFILSSKKLLLSDSGFYLCAWSVQGAQEETQYFGPGTRLLVL.

This clonotype was observed at least ten times. The chain combines TRBV30 with TRBJ2-6, with TRBD1 identical over 7 bases. Trimming took 5 bases from V and 4 from J; bases not matched to a gene: 14. Germline loops: CDR1 GTSNPN, CDR2 SVGIG (reference sequence). The CDR3 covers 17 residues. CDR3 bases: TGTGCCTGGTATAGGGGGCGGGTGGCCGCCGGGGCCAACGTCCTGACTTTC. It is translated as CAWYRGRVAAGANVLTF.

This clonotype was seen repeatedly, ten times or more. J is TRBJ1-2 and V is TRBV7-9; 7 bases agree with TRBD1. V lost 5 bases to trimming and J lost 8 bases; unmatched junction nucleotides: 5. Germline CDR1 and CDR2: SEHNR and FQNEAQ (reference sequence). This CDR3 has 12 residues. Here the CDR3 reads CASSPMDRGYTF. DNA of the CDR3: TGTGCCAGCAGCCCTATGGACAGGGGCTACACCTTC.

This clonotype was picked up many times. The CDR3: CASSLAQGTGELFF. In DNA, the CDR3 is TGTGCCAGCAGCTTAGCTCAGGGGACCGGGGAGCTGTTTTTT. This rearrangement joins TRBV7-8 to TRBJ2-2, with a possible D match to TRBD1 (6 bases). V lost 0 bases, J lost 5 bases, and 7 bases lay in between. This CDR3 spans 14 amino acids. Germline V gene data show CDR1 as SGHVS and CDR2 as FQNEAQ.

Many counts were recorded for this clonotype. J is TRBJ2-5 and V is TRBV7-2, with D tentatively TRBD1 or TRBD2 (6 bases each). With 1 base removed from V and 9 bases from J, the gap between germline ends came to 9 bases. Germline CDR1 SGHTA, CDR2 FQGNSA. CDR3 size: 12 residues. CDR3: CASSLVGGAQYF. In DNA form, the CDR3 reads TGTGCCAGCAGCTTAGTGGGGGGCGCCCAGTACTTC.

This clonotype came up many times. The gene calls are TRBV6-1 and TRBJ1-5; D not resolved. Germline V gene sequence: CDR1 MNHNS, CDR2 SASEGT. CDR3 length equals 16 residues. V was shortened by 0 bases and J by 6 bases, with 15 bases between the two germline ends. CDR3 in amino acids: CASSEAPTTGGQPQHF. In nucleotides, the CDR3 is TGTGCCAGCAGTGAAGCGCCGACAACCGGAGGTCAGCCCCAGCATTTT.